This is a list of T cell receptor beta chains from one sample in a study of naive and memory T cell subsets. Using its own MiXCR run on the UMI-ligation and nested PCR reads, TCRdb lists one record per CDR3 protein. The profile shows some 150,000 distinct CDR3 sequences, around 15% of them singletons. Sequenced: naive CD4+ T cells from blood. The source of these receptors is a human donor in good health. CDR3s include the opening cysteine and the closing phenylalanine or tryptophan. A D gene is named only where the DNA matches it firmly. Size tells how often a clone was seen (once, few, many) or the class of an expanded clone, and some rows leave it out.

D,J,size,V,DNA,CDR3
TRBD2,TRBJ2-7,.,TRBV15,TGTGCCACCAACCCTAGCGGGAAAACCTACGAGCAGTACTTC,CATNPSGKTYEQYF
.,TRBJ1-1,few,TRBV6-6,TGTGCCAGCAGTGAACAAGGGGTCGGGAACACTGAAGCTTTCTTT,CASSEQGVGNTEAFF
TRBD1,TRBJ2-3,.,TRBV6-6,TGTGCCAGCAGCCAGGCCGGGACAGGGGTTTCAGATACGCAGTATTTT,CASSQAGTGVSDTQYF
.,TRBJ2-6,.,TRBV10-3,TGTGCCATCCATGCAGCCAACGTCCTGACTTTC,CAIHAANVLTF
TRBD1,TRBJ1-1,.,TRBV28,TGTGCCAGCCGACGGACAGGGTCCGGGGGGGAAGCTTTCTTT,CASRRTGSGGEAFF
TRBD2,TRBJ2-5,.,TRBV6-1,TGTGCCAGCACCCCCGGACTAGCGGGCCAAGAGACCCAGTACTTC,CASTPGLAGQETQYF
.,TRBJ2-5,.,TRBV7-9,TGTGCCAGCAGCTTAGTGTGGGGGGCTGGTGAGACCCAGTACTTC,CASSLVWGAGETQYF
.,TRBJ2-1,.,TRBV29-1,TGCAGCGTTGAGGGGATAGCGAGCTCCTACAATGAGCAGTTCTTC,CSVEGIASSYNEQFF
TRBD2,TRBJ2-5,.,TRBV25-1,TGTGCCAGCAGTTACGGGACTAGCGGGGCCCAAGAGACCCAGTACTTC,CASSYGTSGAQETQYF
.,TRBJ1-1,.,TRBV3-1,TGTGCCAGCAGCCATGAAGTGGGGAACACTGAAGCTTTCTTT,CASSHEVGNTEAFF
.,TRBJ1-2,few,TRBV12-3/TRBV12-4,TGTGCCAGCAGTTTAACTCCCAACGAGGAAGTCTATGGCTACACCTTC,CASSLTPNEEVYGYTF
TRBD2,TRBJ2-1,few,TRBV5-4,TGTGCCAGCAGCTTGGGGCTAGCGGGAGCCAATGAGCAGTTCTTC,CASSLGLAGANEQFF
.,TRBJ1-1,.,TRBV7-6,TGTGCCAGCAGCTTAGTCGCCAGGATACAAACGAACACTGAAGCTTTCTTT,CASSLVARIQTNTEAFF
.,TRBJ2-6,once,TRBV6-2/TRBV6-3,TGTGCCAGCAGTTCCCAGGGCAGGGCTGGGGCCAACGTCCTGACTTTC,CASSSQGRAGANVLTF
.,TRBJ2-5,.,TRBV5-1,TGCGCCAGCAGCTACTTTGACCCGGGGCAAGAGACCCAGTACTTC,CASSYFDPGQETQYF
.,TRBJ1-4,.,TRBV20-1,TGCAGTGCTAGAGTCCCGTGGATCCGGGACATCAGTTTCGAAAAACTGTTTTTT,CSARVPWIRDISFEKLFF
TRBD2,TRBJ2-7,.,TRBV7-9,TGTGCCAGCAGCTTACCGCGGGGACTAGCGGGTAGCTACGAGCAGTACTTC,CASSLPRGLAGSYEQYF
.,TRBJ1-6,.,TRBV9,TGTGCCAGCAGCGTCAGATACTCCTATAATTCACCCCTCCACTTT,CASSVRYSYNSPLHF
TRBD1,TRBJ1-5,.,TRBV6-6,TGTGCCAGCAGCCCCACAGGGGTTGGGGTGTCCAATCAGCCCCAGCATTTT,CASSPTGVGVSNQPQHF
TRBD2,TRBJ2-1,few,TRBV2,TGTGCCAGCAGTGGGACTAGCGGGAGCTACAATGAGCAGTTCTTC,CASSGTSGSYNEQFF